Here is one T cell receptor (beta chain) with its context. Germline V lookup: CDR1 MNHEY, CDR2 SVGAGI. The CDR3 has 13 amino acids. With 5 bases removed from V and 4 bases from J, the gap between germline ends came to 11 bases. The data originate from a study of shared T cell receptors in the human thymus. Assay used: immunoSEQ multiplex PCR; TCRdb lists only in-frame clones, some missing. The sample comprises around 730,000 clones, 70% to 90% of which are singletons, and roughly 0.01% rests with the top ten. These data are also associated with another study on human thymus T cells. As reported in that work: Healthy Finnish infants undergoing corrective surgery for congenital heart defects were used as donors. In corrective heart surgery, resections were taken, and these provided the thymus tissue. Usage of V and J genes appeared biased in thymic and blood repertoires.

Material: thymocytes. The TCR was taken from a girl in the first two years of life with a congenital heart defect. This chain uses TRBV6-5 with TRBJ1-2; D remains ambiguous. Here the CDR3 DNA reads TGTGCCAGCAGTGAAACGGGTGGCTATGGCTACACCTTC. It translates to CASSETGGYGYTF.